This is a list of T cell receptor beta chains from one sample in a study of early T cells in non-severe SARS-CoV-2 infection. MiXCR was run by TCRdb on the 5' RACE reads, yielding one entry per CDR3 protein. The table shows 45,000 or so distinct CDR3 sequences, with 5.5% to 6.5% occurring only once. The source material was whole blood. These receptors all come from an adult who was a healthcare worker with PCR-confirmed SARS-CoV-2 infection or an uninfected control (not recorded which). The CDR3 runs from the conserved cysteine through the conserved F or W. The D gene is left open where the match is weak. Not all rows give a size; the values are once, few, many and, for expanded clones, a class.

J,D,size,V,DNA,CDR3
TRBJ1-4,TRBD1,few,TRBV19,TGTGCCAGTAGTACCCCGGACAGGGGGACTAATGAAAAACTGTTTTTT,CASSTPDRGTNEKLFF
TRBJ2-1,-,-,TRBV7-2,TGTGCCAGCAGCTTACCCCTGACTAACTCCAATGAGCAGTTCTTC,CASSLPLTNSNEQFF
TRBJ2-3,-,-,TRBV28,TGTGCCAGCGCCCCTAGCACAGATACGCAGTATTTT,CASAPSTDTQYF
TRBJ2-2,TRBD1,few,TRBV6-5,TGTGCCAGCAGCACAGGGGGTATCACCGGGGAGCTGTTTTTT,CASSTGGITGELFF
TRBJ1-6,TRBD1,many,TRBV6-6,TGTGCCAGCAGTGGACAGGTTGGGGGCGTATCACCCCTCCACTTT,CASSGQVGGVSPLHF
TRBJ2-5,-,-,TRBV10-1,TGCGCCAGCAGTGAGGGGACGCATTTAGAGACCCAGTACTTC,CASSEGTHLETQYF
TRBJ1-2,-,-,TRBV7-9,TGTGCCAGCAGCTTAGGCCGAGCTTATAACTATGGCTACACCTTC,CASSLGRAYNYGYTF
TRBJ2-3,TRBD2,-,TRBV7-3,TGTGCCAGCAGCCCGGTAGCGGGGGGCCCAGATACGCAGTATTTT,CASSPVAGGPDTQYF
TRBJ1-4,TRBD1,few,TRBV6-6,TGTGCCAGCAGTCTAAGGGGGCCGGATGAAAAACTGTTTTTT,CASSLRGPDEKLFF
TRBJ2-1,-,many,TRBV12-3/TRBV12-4,TGTGCCAGCAGTTTAGGCGACTCTCAGTTCTTC,CASSLGDSQFF
TRBJ2-1,-,many,TRBV7-9,TGTGCCAGCAGCTTCGGGACTGCGGGCGGCGATGAGCAGTTCTTC,CASSFGTAGGDEQFF
TRBJ2-7,TRBD2,many,TRBV6-1,TGTGCCAGCAGTGAAGCTCTAGCGGGGGATTACGAGCAGTACTTC,CASSEALAGDYEQYF
TRBJ1-1,-,-,TRBV7-2,TGTGCCAGCAGCGCCGATGTCCGGGACCCTAAAGCTTTCTTT,CASSADVRDPKAFF
TRBJ1-2,-,many,TRBV7-9,TGTGCCAGCAGCTTCCTCATAAGGCTTTCAGGTTCCTATGGCTACACCTTC,CASSFLIRLSGSYGYTF
TRBJ1-1,-,many,TRBV6-5,TGTGCCAGCAGTACCCAGGGGAGATACGTTTTCTTT,CASSTQGRYVFF
TRBJ1-1,-,many,TRBV6-5,TGTGCCAGCAGAACGACAGCCATGAACACTGAAGTTTTCTTT,CASRTTAMNTEVFF
TRBJ1-4,-,few,TRBV10-3,TGTGCCATCAAGGGGACCCCGGCGGAAAAACTGTTTTTT,CAIKGTPAEKLFF
TRBJ2-7,TRBD2,many,TRBV20-1,TGCAGTGGGGAGGGGAGGAATTACGGGGACGAGCAGTACTTC,CSGEGRNYGDEQYF
TRBJ2-1,-,few,TRBV11-2,TGTGCCAGCAGCTTATTAATTCTAGGCGAGAACAATGAGCAGTTCTTC,CASSLLILGENNEQFF
TRBJ2-2,-,few,TRBV2,TGTGCCAGCAGTACCTTGGACTGGAACACCGGGGAGCTGTTTTTT,CASSTLDWNTGELFF
TRBJ2-7,-,-,TRBV30,TGTGCCTGGTGTTCGACGGGCGGAGAGGACGAGCAGTACTTC,CAWCSTGGEDEQYF
TRBJ1-2,-,-,TRBV9,TGTGCCAGCAGCGCGGGTGCCGCGGTTAACTATGGCTACACCTTC,CASSAGAAVNYGYTF
TRBJ2-6,-,few,TRBV28,TGTGCCAGCATCAAGACAGTAACTGGGGCCAACGTCCTGACTTTC,CASIKTVTGANVLTF
TRBJ2-5,TRBD2,-,TRBV14,TGTGCCAGCAGCCCCTTCGGGGGGGACGTAAACCAAGAGACCCAGTACTTC,CASSPFGGDVNQETQYF
TRBJ2-1,-,-,TRBV29-1,TGCAGCGTTGGACGACAGCCCAATGAGCAGTTCTTC,CSVGRQPNEQFF
TRBJ2-2,-,-,TRBV29-1,TGCAGCGTTTCCCCTCGGGACCGATCTTTCACCGGGGAGCTGTTTTTT,CSVSPRDRSFTGELFF
TRBJ1-3,-,-,TRBV6-5,TGTGCCAGCAGTTACGGTCAAGGAAACACCATATATTTT,CASSYGQGNTIYF
TRBJ2-3,-,-,TRBV25-1,TGTGCCAGCAGCCACAGGGGAGGGGGAGATACGCAGTATTTT,CASSHRGGGDTQYF
TRBJ1-5,-,many,TRBV19,TGTGCCAGTAGTATGGTGCGACCGGGCAATCAGCCCCAGCATTTT,CASSMVRPGNQPQHF
TRBJ2-7,TRBD2,few,TRBV4-2,TGTGCCAGCAGCCAAGAGGGTAGCGGGGGGACCTCCTACGAGCAGTACTTC,CASSQEGSGGTSYEQYF
TRBJ2-7,TRBD2,many,TRBV6-2/TRBV6-3,TGTGCCACCTCAACGTTAGCGGGGGGACCCTACGAGCAGTACTTC,CATSTLAGGPYEQYF
TRBJ1-4,-,many,TRBV6-5,TGTGCCAGTAGAGGGAATAATGAAAAACTGTTTTTT,CASRGNNEKLFF
TRBJ2-7,TRBD2,many,TRBV6-5,TGTGCCAGCAGTTACTCTAGCGGGGGTTCCTACGAGCAGTACTTC,CASSYSSGGSYEQYF
TRBJ2-5,TRBD2,many,TRBV4-3,TGCGCCAGCAGCCAAGATGCACTAGCGGGGGGCATAGGAAAATCGGAGACCCAGTACTTC,CASSQDALAGGIGKSETQYF
TRBJ1-6,-,-,TRBV4-3,TGCGCCAGCAGCCAAGCTGGAGGGGGTTATTCACCCCTCCACTTT,CASSQAGGGYSPLHF
TRBJ1-5,-,-,TRBV19,TGTGCCAGTAGTATTGAGAGCAATCAGCCCCAGCATTTT,CASSIESNQPQHF
TRBJ2-1,TRBD2,few,TRBV29-1,TGCAGCGCGGGACTAGCGGGGGCAGAGCAGTTCTTC,CSAGLAGAEQFF
TRBJ2-3,-,-,TRBV6-5,TGTGCCAGCCACAGTCCGGGAAGAGGTGTAGGAGATACGCAGTATTTT,CASHSPGRGVGDTQYF
TRBJ1-6,-,many,TRBV11-1,TGTGCCAGCACCGACGGGGGGTCCTATAATTCACCCCTCCACTTT,CASTDGGSYNSPLHF
TRBJ2-7,-,many,TRBV7-2,TGTGCCAGCAGTTCCTCCTGGGGCTACGAGCAGTACTTC,CASSSSWGYEQYF